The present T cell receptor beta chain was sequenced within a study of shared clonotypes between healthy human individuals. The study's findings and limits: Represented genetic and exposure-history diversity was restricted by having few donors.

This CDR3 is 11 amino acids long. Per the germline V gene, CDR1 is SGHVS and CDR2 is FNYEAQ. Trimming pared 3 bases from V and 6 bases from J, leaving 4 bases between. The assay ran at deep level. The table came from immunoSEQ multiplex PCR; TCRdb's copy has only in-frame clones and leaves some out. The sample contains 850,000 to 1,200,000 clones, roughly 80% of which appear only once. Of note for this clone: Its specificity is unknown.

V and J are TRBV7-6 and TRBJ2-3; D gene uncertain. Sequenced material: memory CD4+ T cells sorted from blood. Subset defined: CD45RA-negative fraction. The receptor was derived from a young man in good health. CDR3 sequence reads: CASSFQDTQYF. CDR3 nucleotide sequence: TGTGCCAGCAGCTTTCAGGATACGCAGTATTTT.